This T cell receptor beta chain is from a study of cytotoxic CD8 clonotypes in ibrutinib-treated CLL. In the study overall: Mean per-sample yields comprised about 250,000 productive templates and 75,000 to 95,000 productive rearrangements. Study results and limitations: Whereas clonality rose at ibrutinib response, it declined toward baseline at progression.

The data were produced by immunoSEQ multiplex PCR, yet TCRdb's version contains in-frame clones alone and is incomplete. The sample lists 110,000 to 150,000 clones, about 76% occurring once. Around 2.2 micrograms of genomic DNA came from cryopreserved PBMCs for TCR beta libraries. Trimming cost V 3 bases and J 2 bases, with 10 bases left between them. Germline lookup yields CDR1 SGHRS and CDR2 YFSETQ. The CDR3 runs 14 residues. At least ten counts were recorded for this clone. Its antigen is unknown. This receptor was obtained from a human donor with chronic lymphocytic leukemia. The chain links TRBV5-1 to TRBJ2-3; D is perhaps TRBD1 or TRBD2 (5 bases each). The material sequenced was PBMCs, taken after 24 months of ibrutinib treatment. CDR3 sequence (DNA): TGCGCCAGCAGCTGGGGGACCCCCACAGATACGCAGTATTTT. This encodes CASSWGTPTDTQYF.